Ten or more counts support the clone carrying this T cell receptor (beta chain). Its specificity is not known. CDR3 size: 15 residues. With 4 bases clipped from V and 2 bases from J, the junction kept 2 bases outside the gene matches. Germline values: CDR1 SGHRS, CDR2 YFSETQ. Combining a sample-barcoded 5' primer with a J-beta primer mix, a second PCR ran for about 7 to 11 cycles. Each cDNA molecule was tagged by a template-switch adaptor with 12 random nucleotides. TCRdb itself ran the 5' RACE reads through MiXCR, one entry per CDR3 protein. Of 550,000 to 600,000 distinct CDR3 sequences listed, 25% to 30% are singletons. This specimen belongs to a study of blood T cells in healthy people across ages. General study results and limits: As age increased, TCR beta diversity per million T cells fell in a roughly linear fashion. PBMC samples, being unsorted, prevented any conclusive comparison of naive and antigen-experienced cells.

Donors were healthy Caucasian individuals from Russia aged roughly 6 to 95. J is TRBJ2-1 and V is TRBV5-1, with 11 positions matching TRBD2. The sequenced sample consisted of blood. The TCR comes from a woman between 65 and 79 years old in good health. The CDR3 nucleotides read TGCGCCAGCAGCCTAGCGGGGGGAGCCTACAATGAGCAGTTCTTC. As protein: CASSLAGGAYNEQFF.